This T cell receptor beta chain is from a study of molecular identifiers for immune sequencing clone quantification. Germline assignment: CDR1 SGHTS and CDR2 YDEGEE. This CDR3 has 15 amino acids. V was trimmed by 4 bases and J by 3 bases, leaving 17 bases between them. Study-level points and caveats: Detecting spiked Jurkat TCR RNA from one cell among approximately 1 million naive cells was reportedly possible.

Library preparation followed earlier protocols using designated TCR primers. TCRdb analysed the PCR reads with MiXCR anew, one entry per CDR3 protein. The table includes approximately 670,000 distinct CDR3 sequences, approximately 20% detected once. As regards this clonotype: Its antigen is as yet unknown.

Sample: naive CD8+ T cells from blood, with Jurkat cell RNA spiked in. The subset denotes: FACS-sorted CD8+CD4-CCR7+CD45RA+ naive T cells. The sequence was obtained from a human donor in good health. Some libraries in this study had Jurkat cell RNA spiked in. This sequence joins TRBV5-8 and TRBJ2-7, with a weak D call TRBD2 (5 bases). The CDR3 here is CASSPIASPGYEQYF. The CDR3 bases are TGTGCCAGCAGCCCCATTGCTAGCCCCGGCTACGAGCAGTACTTC.